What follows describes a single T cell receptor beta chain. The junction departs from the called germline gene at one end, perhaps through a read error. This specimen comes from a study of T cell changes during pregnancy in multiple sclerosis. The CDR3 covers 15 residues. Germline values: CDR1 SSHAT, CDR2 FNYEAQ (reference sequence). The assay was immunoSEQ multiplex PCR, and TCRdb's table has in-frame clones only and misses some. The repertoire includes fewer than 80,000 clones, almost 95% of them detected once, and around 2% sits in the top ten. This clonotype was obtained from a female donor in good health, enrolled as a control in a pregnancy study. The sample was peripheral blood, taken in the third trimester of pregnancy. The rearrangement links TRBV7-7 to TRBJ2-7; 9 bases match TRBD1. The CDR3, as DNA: TGTGCTAGCAGCTTAGGGACAGGGTCCGGTTACGAGCAGTACTTC. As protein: CASSLGTGSGYEQYF.